This TCR beta chain was obtained from a study of CD8 T cells in ankylosing spondylitis. Study-level results: Disease-linked clones were found to be CD8+ and relatively rare in peripheral blood. The study identified a TCR beta motif of under 10 highly homologous variants that appeared characteristic of ankylosing spondylitis blood. Earlier studies detected some motif variants in reactive arthritis synovial fluid and blood.

The CDR3 extends over 16 amino acids. Germline V gene data show CDR1 as SQVTM and CDR2 as ANQGSEA. The germline V and J ends were trimmed by 1 base and 5 bases, with 18 bases remaining between them. Preparation of TCR beta libraries was done by quantitative 5'-RACE with molecular barcodes. TCRdb reanalysed the 5' RACE reads using MiXCR and keeps one entry per CDR3 protein. The profile shows about 500,000 distinct CDR3 sequences, about 13% of them singletons. To note about this clonotype: The antigen remains unidentified.

This sequence joins TRBV29-1 and TRBJ2-1; no definite D call. Sequencing used blood, either unsorted or a sorted T cell fraction (not recorded which). The TCR originated in a male donor with ankylosing spondylitis. CDR3 protein: CSVEVGFWSRDNEQFF. The CDR3 DNA reads as TGCAGCGTTGAAGTTGGGTTTTGGAGTAGAGACAATGAGCAGTTCTTC.